The source of this T cell receptor beta chain is a study of CD8+ T cells in alopecia areata. Extraction and reverse transcription of RNA yielded cDNA as the sequencing template. Only in-frame clones appear in the TCRdb table, and some are missing; sequencing was by immunoSEQ multiplex PCR. The sample consists of about 87,000 clones, just over 70% of them appearing once. The CDR3 covers 15 residues. Germline-derived CDR1 and CDR2 are MNHEY and SVGAGI. V lost 4 bases and J lost 2; bases outside the gene matches: 4. Noted treatment: oral pan-JAK inhibitor, 5-10 mg twice daily. The source of this sequence is a human donor with alopecia areata. V and J are TRBV6-5 and TRBJ2-1; 8 bases match TRBD2. The material was CD8+ T cells sorted from blood, obtained between weeks 43 and 45, from a patient treated with tofacitinib. DNA for the CDR3: TGTGCCAGCAGTTCTACCGGGGGGGCCTACAATGAGCAGTTCTTC. As protein: CASSSTGGAYNEQFF.